This T cell receptor (beta chain) emerged from a study of shared clonotypes between healthy human individuals. As processed by the authors: Junction-only sequences without quality scores came from ImmunoSEQ, so filtering differed. Clones were sequenced by immunoSEQ multiplex PCR, and TCRdb holds only the in-frame ones, with some missing. Clone size and V and J calls were adopted from that table, with D and trimming inferred from the DNA. The sample carries about 2.1 million clones, approximately 94% recorded once. Terminally differentiated effector memory CD45RA+ cells were excluded by CCR7 positive selection of CD45RO-negative cells. Among the donors, all were Caucasian adults who lived in Nashville, Tennessee. The CDR3 is 15 amino acids. In germline, CDR1 is MNHNS, CDR2 SASEGT. Deletions cut 2 bases from V and 4 bases from J, with 15 bases between.

V is TRBV6-1 and J is TRBJ2-7, with D possibly TRBD1 on 5 matching bases. This TCR was sampled from a man aged 18 to 29 in good health. Some clones in this sample may be carry-over from other donors' samples. The sequencing input was naive CD8+ T cells from PBMCs. The CDR3 DNA follows: TGTGCCAGCAGTGAATTAGGGGCAGGGCGGTACGAGCAGTACTTC. Translated: CASSELGAGRYEQYF.